Described below is a single TCR beta chain sequence and its context. This clonotype was seen a few times. It has no known antigen specificity. No base quality information exists; no much larger clone differs at one position. The 35 to 40 donors, aged 6 to 90 years, were systemically healthy Caucasian individuals from Russia. Around 10 milliliters of peripheral blood were collected from each donor into EDTA-treated Vacutainer tubes. PBMCs were isolated by Ficoll-Paque density-gradient centrifugation, with at least 6 million obtained per sample. Total RNA was extracted from PBMCs with Trizol reagent, with at least 6 micrograms obtained per sample. Naive CD45RAhigh/CD27high T cell percentages were measured by flow cytometry on a PBMC aliquot from every donor. These data originate in a study of blood T cells in healthy people across ages (dated by TCRdb to about 2015). About the investigation overall: Template switching captured roughly one uniquely barcoded TCR beta cDNA molecule per two T cells in model experiments. To avoid experimental bias, donors of different ages were randomly spread across the sequencing lanes. Age-related changes in TCR beta repertoire diversity were measured in the study by deep sequencing normalized with unique cDNA molecular identifiers. Using the same blood draw, the study looked at two additional independent replicas of 1 million unique cDNA reads for two donors, one aged 18 to 30 and the other aged 80 or older. Donors were grouped into four age groups: young (average approximately 16 years), middle-aged (over 35), aged (62) and long-lived (about 90). What the study reported, not specific to this receptor: Total diversity estimates from one million sequenced T cells were considered lower bounds and underestimates. The long-lived group showed more naive CD4+ T cells, fewer expanded clones and increased TCR diversity than the aged group, suggesting age selection. Because profiling used bulk unsorted PBMCs, naive and antigen-experienced compartments could not be compared conclusively. The CMV infection status of donors was not known, potentially confounding age-related changes in expanded clonotypes. Observed TCR beta diversity per million T cells fell roughly linearly with age, and a significant reduction was already apparent by age around 40. There was a strong correlation between observed TCR beta diversity and the percentage of naive T cells measured by flow cytometry.

Including cysteine and phenylalanine, the CDR3 has 13 amino acids. The read is trimmed to its CDR3 DNA, 39 bases read in frame from base 1. CDR1 and CDR2 are drawn from the germline V gene (reference sequence): LNHDA, SQIVND. Trimming costs V 3 bases and J 6 bases, and their ends lie 9 bases apart. The method behind the library was 5' RACE. Sequenced on an Illumina HiSeq 2500. A second roughly 7 to 11 cycle PCR used a sample-barcoded 5' primer and a J-beta primer mix. A template-switch 5' adaptor carrying 12 random nucleotides introduced a unique molecular identifier onto each TCR beta cDNA molecule. At least 2.5 million CDR3-containing paired-end reads were obtained from each sample. First-strand cDNA synthesis was performed from all RNA using the Mint cDNA synthesis kit, with priming by a TRBC-specific oligonucleotide. Following uracil-DNA glycosylase treatment, a first 18-cycle PCR with universal primers M1SS and BC2_uni_R was performed on all cDNA. As for how the authors treated the data: Each sample was normalized by randomly selecting 1 million high-quality reads, each carrying a distinct molecular identifier. Reads with shared molecular identifiers were discarded instead of being binned into consensus sequences. MiTCR, set to a Q25 quality threshold and the strictest error-elimination algorithm, was used for CDR3 identification, clonotype clustering and error correction. Lower-bound total TCR beta diversity was estimated with a nonparametric unseen species model using Euler transformation. Using fastp at Q25 and MiXCR, TCRdb reprocessed the public reads and kept productive beta chains. A single entry per CDR3 protein holds the most common genes and DNA from its merged rows. TCRdb's processing, not the authors', yielded these V and J calls. The sample table records about 630,000 distinct CDR3 sequences; 21% of these occur just once. The top ten hold 3.5% to 4% of the sample.

The material sequenced was blood. The TCR originated in a man aged 70 or older in good health. Recombination joined TRBV19 with TRBJ2-1, with the D gene possibly TRBD1 or TRBD2, each one fitting 5 bases. The CDR3 region reads CASSIDGTNEQFF. The nucleotide sequence reads as follows: TGTGCCAGTAGTATTGACGGGACCAATGAGCAGTTCTTC.